This T cell receptor beta chain was captured by sequencing in a study of blood T cell repertoires in COVID-19. About the research overall: Spain, Italy and the United States supplied samples that represented acute and convalescent COVID-19. T cells, B-cell-depleted T cells, or PBMCs provided the cDNA or gDNA that served as material.

CDR1 is MNHNY, CDR2 SVGAGI, per germline (reference sequence). The ends were cut back, 0 bases at V and 0 bases at J, with 9 bases in the middle. The CDR3 sequence is 16 residues long. Authors' methods: From reference gene primer amplification, estimates of nucleated cell counts were derived. Here immunoSEQ multiplex PCR was the method, and the copy in TCRdb shows in-frame clones only, minus some. V and J calls and clone size are copied from that table; D and trimming were computed from the DNA. The data show 110,000 or so clones, 75% to 90% seen once. V is TRBV6-6 and J is TRBJ2-1; D possibly corresponds to TRBD1 (6 bases). This clonotype was obtained from a human donor in a cohort sampled during active COVID-19. Sequenced sample: peripheral blood. The CDR3 DNA reads as TGTGCCAGCAGTTACTCGAGAGGGGGCTCCTACAATGAGCAGTTCTTC. Translating it yields CASSYSRGGSYNEQFF.